These 18 T cell receptor beta chains were sequenced from one sample in a study of shared T cell receptors in the human thymus. Sequencing used immunoSEQ multiplex PCR; TCRdb keeps in-frame clones, though not all of them. This sample has 640,000 or so clones, with 80% to 90% found just once. The same data also went into a second study, on human thymus T cells.

Sequencing was carried out using thymocytes. Receptor source: a boy under three years old with a congenital heart defect.

V gene TRBV5-7 combines with J gene TRBJ2-7, with 8 positions matching TRBD1. TRBV5-7 is labeled an ORF, and its function is uncertain. With 7 bases clipped from V and 5 bases from J, the junction kept 8 bases outside the gene matches. The CDR3 is made up of 13 amino acids. CDR3 amino acids: CASGLDRAHEQYF. The CDR3 DNA sequence: TGTGCCAGCGGTTTGGACAGGGCCCACGAGCAGTACTTC.

V and J are TRBV5-1 and TRBJ2-5, with D unclear. Per the germline V gene, CDR1 is SGHRS and CDR2 is YFSETQ. Trimming removed 0 bases at V and 1 base at J, with 10 bases between. The CDR3 sequence is 15 residues long. As DNA, the CDR3 is TGCGCCAGCAGCTTGGCGGGTACCACCCAAGAGACCCAGTACTTC. Translated: CASSLAGTTQETQYF.

CDR3 nucleotides: TGCGCCAGCAGCCAAGTTCGGGTTTTGGCTGGAAACACCATATATTTT. Translated, it gives CASSQVRVLAGNTIYF. V is TRBV4-1 and J is TRBJ1-3; D gene uncertain. Trimming removed 1 base at V and 2 bases at J, with 12 bases between. The CDR3 extends over 16 amino acids. Germline assignment: CDR1 MGHRA and CDR2 YSYEKL.

V usage is TRBV9 and J usage is TRBJ2-1; TRBD1 matches 7 bases. In germline, CDR1 is SGDLS, CDR2 YYNGEE. V dropped 5 bases and J dropped 9; count of bases not matched to a gene: 11. The length of the CDR3 is 14 residues. This CDR3 is CASRNSTGKGEQFF. CDR3 sequence (DNA): TGTGCCAGCAGAAATTCGACAGGGAAAGGTGAGCAGTTCTTC.

Regarding this clone: A junction end diverges from the germline sequence, so it may reflect a read error. The chain links TRBV7-2 to TRBJ1-5; D ambiguous. Germline-derived CDR1 and CDR2 are SGHTA and FQGNSA. The CDR3 length is 15 residues. CDR3 protein: CASTLRGSEDQPQHF. The CDR3 region has the DNA TGTGCCAGCACCTTACGAGGAAGTGAGGATCAGCCCCAGCATTTT.

The chain couples TRBV28 to TRBJ1-2, with 8 bases aligning to TRBD1. Germline V gene lookup returns CDR1 MDHEN and CDR2 SYDVKM. The CDR3 runs 14 residues. V dropped 5 bases and J dropped 5; count of bases not matched to a gene: 7. Written as DNA, the CDR3 is TGTGCCAGCAGTCCGGACAGGGAAACTTATGGCTACACCTTC. It translates to CASSPDRETYGYTF.

The rearrangement joins TRBV2 to TRBJ2-3; 8 bases fit TRBD2. J was trimmed by 0 bases and V by 6 bases; bases with no gene match: 5. Germline CDR1 reads SNHLY; CDR2 reads FYNNEI. CDR3 length: 15 amino acids. Here the CDR3 reads CASRFGLASTDTQYF. In DNA, the CDR3 is TGTGCCAGCAGGTTCGGACTAGCAAGCACAGATACGCAGTATTTT.

This rearrangement joins TRBV5-6 to TRBJ2-6, with a weak D call TRBD2 (6 bases). The CDR3 length is 19 residues. Germline V gene data show CDR1 as SGHDT and CDR2 as YYEEEE. Trimming pared 0 bases from V and 0 bases from J, leaving 16 bases between. The CDR3 sequence: CASSLDISGLSSGANVLTF. The CDR3 DNA sequence: TGTGCCAGCAGCTTGGATATTTCGGGACTGAGCTCTGGGGCCAACGTCCTGACTTTC.

CDR3 in DNA: TGTGCCAGCAGTTACTCGTTGAGCGGGGAATCCTACGAGCAGTACTTC. Translating gives CASSYSLSGESYEQYF. The rearrangement uses TRBV6-5 and TRBJ2-7; TRBD2 agrees at 7 bases. CDR1 is MNHEY and CDR2 is SVGAGI in the germline V gene. This CDR3 is built from 16 residues. V shed 0 bases, J shed 1 base, and the junction held 6 bases outside the gene matches.

V usage is TRBV27 and J usage is TRBJ1-2, with 8 nucleotides matching TRBD1. This CDR3 is built from 12 residues. The germline CDR1 and CDR2 sequences are MNHEY and SMNVEV (reference sequence). V dropped 8 bases and J dropped 8; count of bases not matched to a gene: 7. The CDR3 nucleotides are TGTGCCAGCCAAAACAGGGGGGGCGGCTACACCTTC. This encodes CASQNRGGGYTF.

This chain uses TRBV19 with TRBJ1-5; 9 bases align to TRBD1. The CDR3 runs to 15 residues. Per the germline V gene, CDR1 is LNHDA and CDR2 is SQIVND (reference sequence). Germline trimming cut 6 bases from V and 4 bases from J; bases unmatched to any gene: 7. CDR3 bases: TGTGCCAGTAGCCCAAAAGGACAGGGGAATCAGCCCCAGCATTTT. Protein product: CASSPKGQGNQPQHF. The full variable domain, with the rest looked up from reference TRBV19 and TRBJ1-5, is DGGITQSPKYLFRKEGQNVTLSCEQNLNHDAMYWYRQDPGQGLRLIYYSQIVNDFQKGDIAEGYSVSREKKESFPLTVTSAQKNPTAFYLCASSPKGQGNQPQHFGDGTRLSIL.

The chain uses TRBV2 and TRBJ1-1; 7 nucleotides align to TRBD1. Germline V lookup: CDR1 SNHLY, CDR2 FYNNEI. V lost 9 bases and J lost 6; bases outside the gene matches: 10. This CDR3 contains 13 residues. The CDR3 region has the DNA TGTGCCAGTACCGGGACAGTTCTACCTGAAGCTTTCTTT. The encoded protein is CASTGTVLPEAFF.

This clone was recorded only once. This sequence joins TRBV14 and TRBJ2-5; 7 nucleotides agree with TRBD2. Trimming at V came to 4 bases and at J to 5 bases, leaving 7 bases not matched to a gene. The length of the CDR3 is 14 residues. Germline V lookup: CDR1 SGHDN, CDR2 FVKESK. CDR3 residues: CASSRKRDRETQYF. Here the CDR3 DNA reads TGTGCCAGCAGCCGTAAGCGGGATCGGGAGACCCAGTACTTC.

The chain employs TRBV10-3 and TRBJ2-7; TRBD1 might be the D (6 bases). The CDR3 runs 18 residues. V was trimmed by 6 bases and J by 2 bases, leaving 26 bases between them. Germline values: CDR1 ENHRY, CDR2 SYGVKD. The CDR3 is CAISADTARGLEPYEQYF. In DNA form, the CDR3 reads TGTGCCATCAGCGCCGATACCGCCAGGGGTTTGGAACCCTACGAGCAGTACTTC.

In nucleotides, the CDR3 is TGTGCCAGCTCACCACCGGATGAGGGAGACTATGGCTACACCTTC. As protein: CASSPPDEGDYGYTF. The genes are TRBV18 and TRBJ1-2, with unresolved D. CDR1 is KGHSH and CDR2 is LQKENI in the germline V gene. V was trimmed by 0 bases and J by 3 bases, leaving 11 bases between them. This CDR3 comprises 15 residues.

The gene calls are TRBV7-2 and TRBJ1-5, with 9 bases that match TRBD1. Germline V CDR1 and CDR2: SGHTA, FQGNSA. V shed 4 bases and J 1 base; nucleotides not matched to a gene: 2. The CDR3 length is 15 residues. CDR3 in DNA: TGTGCCAGCAGCTCCGGGACAGGGAGCAATCAGCCCCAGCATTTT. This gives the protein CASSSGTGSNQPQHF.

This chain links TRBV28 with TRBJ2-7, with D maybe TRBD1 (5 bases). This CDR3 comprises 14 residues. V was trimmed by 7 bases and J by 3 bases, leaving 16 bases between them. CDR1 MDHEN and CDR2 SYDVKM come from the germline V gene. The DNA for the CDR3 is TGTGCCAGCAAGAGTAGGGGCCCCATCTACGAGCAGTACTTC. Residues: CASKSRGPIYEQYF.

V and J are TRBV7-2 and TRBJ2-7, with 7 bases lining up with TRBD2. Germline CDR1 is SGHTA and CDR2 is FQGNSA. The V segment lost 7 bases and the J segment 4 bases; nucleotides outside the gene matches: 10. The CDR3 runs to 14 residues. The CDR3 loop is CASTPYSGLYEQYF. The CDR3 DNA sequence: TGTGCCAGCACCCCCTATAGCGGGTTGTACGAGCAGTACTTC. Looking up the rest from reference TRBV7-2 and TRBJ2-7 gives the full variable domain: GAGVSQSPSNKVTEKGKDVELRCDPISGHTALYWYRQSLGQGLEFLIYFQGNSAPDKSGLPSDRFSAERTGGSVSTLTIQRTQQEDSAVYLCASTPYSGLYEQYFGPGTRLTVT.